This TCR beta chain comes out of a study of chemoradiotherapy in HPV16-positive cancers. The CDR3 consists of 15 residues. The V end lost 0 bases, the J end lost 4 bases, and 11 bases lay between the germline ends. Germline lookup yields CDR1 SGHRS and CDR2 YFSETQ. Profiling relied on immunoSEQ multiplex PCR, and the TCRdb table lists in-frame clones only, not all of them. Among 15,000 to 20,000 clones listed, roughly 70% were seen once. The sequences come from tumor tissue, collected from a patient who underwent chemoradiotherapy. The chain links TRBV5-1 to TRBJ2-1; possibly TRBD1 for D (6 bases). The sequence was obtained from a human donor with HPV-associated anogenital cancer. The CDR3 spells CASSLGPGQYNEQFF. In DNA form, the CDR3 reads TGCGCCAGCAGCTTGGGGCCCGGACAGTACAATGAGCAGTTCTTC.